These 26 T cell receptor beta chains share one sample of origin, sequenced in a study of regulatory T cells in long-lasting Graves disease. Both iRepertoire HTBI primers and Arm-PCR of CDR3 regions were used to build the TCR beta libraries. TCRdb called the multiplex PCR reads again in MiXCR, with one record for every CDR3 protein. Of about 460,000 distinct CDR3 sequences in the sample, 22% were seen once. Time point denoted: persistent/refractory GD, antithyroid drugs over 5 years with positive TRAb. Researchers made the TCR library from RNA that was extracted from PBMCs. Material: peripheral blood mononuclear cells (PBMCs), obtained when the disease was refractory, from a patient treated with antithyroid drugs. These receptors originate from a female donor with Graves disease.

This clonotype was found a few times. The chain is built from TRBV7-3 and TRBJ1-2, with unresolved D. Germline CDR1 is SGHTA and CDR2 is FQGTGA. This CDR3 is built from 17 residues. Trimming took 2 bases from V and 4 from J, leaving 20 bases between them. CDR3 bases: TGTGCCAGCAGCTTATACCCGCCGCCTCACCCTTTCTATGGCTACACCTTC. Translated, it gives CASSLYPPPHPFYGYTF.

This clonotype was seen a few times. The chain carries TRBV6-2 or TRBV6-3 and TRBJ1-1; D is ambiguous. The V and J ends lost 5 bases and 3 bases respectively, with 10 bases between them. Looked up from germline, CDR1 is MNHEY and CDR2 is SVGEGT. The CDR3 length is 13 residues. Here the CDR3 DNA reads TGTGCCAGCAGTCCAGGACCTTACACTGAAGCTTTCTTT. This encodes CASSPGPYTEAFF.

V is TRBV29-1 and J is TRBJ2-7; no reliable D call. Germline V gene lookup returns CDR1 SQVTM and CDR2 ANQGSEA. V was cut by 4 bases and J by 1 base, with 8 bases left in between. This CDR3 has 12 amino acids. Here the CDR3 DNA reads TGCAGCGTTGGTCCCACTTCCTACGAGCAGTACTTC. Translated: CSVGPTSYEQYF.

Turning to this clonotype: A much more abundant neighbour one base away suggests this may be a read error. The CDR3 end shows no conserved phenylalanine or tryptophan, and so a read error is likely. The V and J genes are TRBV7-2 and TRBJ2-5; 9 nucleotides line up with TRBD1. This CDR3 is 15 amino acids long. V lost 5 bases and J lost 4; bases outside the gene matches: 8. Germline V gives CDR1 SGHTA, CDR2 FQGNSA. In DNA, the CDR3 is TGTGCCAGCAGCACACAGGGGGCGCCCGGAGAGACCCAGTACCTC. Residues: CASSTQGAPGETQYL.

Ten or more counts support this clonotype. The chain has TRBV28 and TRBJ2-7; D is unresolved. The germline V gene encodes CDR1 MDHEN and CDR2 SYDVKM. V was clipped by 7 bases and J by 2 bases, with 15 bases between them. CDR3 length equals 14 residues. CDR3: CASTPLLLPYEQYF. The CDR3, as DNA: TGTGCCAGCACCCCGCTTCTGCTGCCCTACGAGCAGTACTTC.

The chain recombines TRBV6-1 with TRBJ2-7; D uncertain. This CDR3 is 15 amino acids long. Germline assignment: CDR1 MNHNS and CDR2 SASEGT. Trimming stripped 4 bases from V and 6 bases from J, with 19 bases between. CDR3 nucleotide sequence: TGTGCCAGCAGTGGCCGGTGGACGGATTCGATCGAGCAGTACTTC. This translates into CASSGRWTDSIEQYF.

This clonotype was seen at least ten times. V gene TRBV11-3 combines with J gene TRBJ1-1; weak D call: TRBD1 (6 bases). Germline V CDR1 and CDR2: SGHNT, YENEEA. The length of the CDR3 is 15 residues. The V end lost 5 bases, the J end lost 3 bases, and 16 bases lay between the germline ends. The CDR3 loop reads CASSPRPDSYTEAFF. CDR3 nucleotide sequence: TGTGCCAGCAGCCCAAGGCCGGACAGCTACACTGAAGCTTTCTTT.

This clonotype has at least ten counts. The chain employs TRBV28 and TRBJ1-5, with D perhaps matching TRBD1 (5 bases). The CDR3 is 14 amino acids. Trimming left V 7 bases short and J 0 bases short, with 10 bases between. From germline, CDR1 is MDHEN and CDR2 SYDVKM. The CDR3 DNA sequence: TGTGCCAGCATGGAGGGGAATAGCAATCAGCCCCAGCATTTT. Translation: CASMEGNSNQPQHF.

The J gene is TRBJ1-6, the V gene TRBV10-3; possible D gene TRBD1, 6 bases. This CDR3 region has 17 residues. Germline V gene lookup returns CDR1 ENHRY and CDR2 SYGVKD. V was pared by 6 bases and J by 2 bases, with 17 bases between. The CDR3 spells CAISETGQNPYNSPLHF. The CDR3, as DNA: TGTGCCATCAGCGAGACAGGCCAAAACCCCTATAATTCACCCCTCCACTTT.

J is TRBJ1-1 and V is TRBV10-3; no clear D. The V end lost 2 bases, the J end lost 8 bases, and 6 bases lay between the germline ends. CDR3 length equals 11 residues. The V gene's germline CDR1 is ENHRY and CDR2 SYGVKD. The CDR3 loop is CAISERLEAFF. The CDR3 bases are TGTGCCATCAGTGAGCGATTAGAAGCTTTCTTT.

V and J are TRBV4-3 and TRBJ1-2, with D unclear. V was trimmed by 0 bases and J by 0 bases, leaving 8 bases between them. The CDR3 length is 15 residues. Germline assignment: CDR1 LGHNA and CDR2 YSLEER. The CDR3 here is CASSQDSASNYGYTF. CDR3 DNA: TGCGCCAGCAGCCAAGATTCTGCCTCTAACTATGGCTACACCTTC.

On this clonotype itself: This may stem from a read error, because a much larger clone lies one nucleotide away. The rearrangement links TRBV7-2 to TRBJ2-7; either TRBD1 or TRBD2 may fit D (6 bases each). V lost 5 bases to trimming and J lost 3 bases, with 17 bases between them. CDR3 size: 15 residues. In germline, CDR1 is SGHTA, CDR2 FQGNSA. CDR3 protein: CASSRGRQGGYEQYF. The CDR3 coding sequence is TGTGCCAGCAGCCGGGGGCGGCAGGGAGGCTACGAGCAGTACTTC.

This clonotype was seen a handful of times. This rearrangement joins TRBV5-6 to TRBJ2-7, with D perhaps being TRBD1 or TRBD2 (5 bases each). Germline V lookup: CDR1 SGHDT, CDR2 YYEEEE. The CDR3 contains 14 residues. The germline V and J ends were trimmed by 3 bases and 4 bases, with 14 bases remaining between them. The CDR3 sequence is CASSSSRDHYEQYF. The CDR3 coding sequence is TGTGCCAGCAGCTCGTCCCGGGACCATTACGAGCAGTACTTC.

There are many counts of this clonotype. The rearrangement links TRBV6-5 to TRBJ2-5; D remains unclear. The CDR3 loop spans 13 amino acids. Germline assignment: CDR1 MNHEY and CDR2 SVGAGI. Between the trimmed V and J ends, which lost 2 bases and 4 bases, there was a span of 8 bases. For the CDR3, the DNA is TGTGCCAGCAGTTACGGTAACGGAGAGACCCAGTACTTC. This codes for CASSYGNGETQYF.

The sample holds many counts of this clonotype. The genes are TRBV7-2 and TRBJ1-2; possible D gene TRBD1, 5 bases. Trimming stripped 5 bases from V and 0 bases from J, with 13 bases between. CDR3 length: 15 amino acids. The germline gives CDR1 SGHTA, CDR2 FQGNSA. CDR3 amino acids: CASSRDRTSNYGYTF. The CDR3, as DNA: TGTGCCAGCAGCCGCGACAGAACATCTAACTATGGCTACACCTTC.

The chain recombines TRBV20-1 with TRBJ2-1; D is undetermined. This CDR3 comprises 14 residues. Germline V gene lookup returns CDR1 DFQATT and CDR2 SNEGSKA (reference sequence). Trimming shortened V by 6 bases and J by 1 base, and 13 bases separated the two germline ends. CDR3 sequence: CSATKAPSYNEQFF. CDR3 DNA: TGCAGTGCCACTAAGGCCCCTTCCTACAATGAGCAGTTCTTC.

This clonotype was counted many times. The rearrangement uses TRBV7-2 and TRBJ2-5, with TRBD1 identical over 8 bases. The CDR3 is made up of 15 amino acids. Germline trimming cut 0 bases from V and 4 bases from J; bases unmatched to any gene: 4. Germline V gene lookup returns CDR1 SGHTA and CDR2 FQGNSA. The DNA of the CDR3 is TGTGCCAGCAGCTTAGCGAGGACAGGGACAGAGACCCAGTACTTC. It specifies CASSLARTGTETQYF.

V is TRBV4-2 and J is TRBJ1-6; D not certain. The CDR3 consists of 17 residues. CDR1 is LGHNA and CDR2 is YNFKEQ in the germline V gene. V was pared by 2 bases and J by 0 bases, with 11 bases between. The chain's CDR3 is CASSQPPGSSYNSPLHF. CDR3 sequence (DNA): TGTGCCAGCAGCCAACCCCCGGGGAGCTCCTATAATTCACCCCTCCACTTT.

This clonotype has a count of ten or more. The rearrangement uses TRBV7-3 and TRBJ2-5; either TRBD1 or TRBD2 may fit D (5 bases each). The V end was cut by 5 bases, the J end by 2 bases, with 9 bases between. The CDR3 loop spans 13 amino acids. The germline gives CDR1 SGHTA, CDR2 FQGTGA. The CDR3 bases are TGTGCCAGCAGCGTGGGACCGCAAGAGACCCAGTACTTC. Translation: CASSVGPQETQYF.

V gene TRBV27 combines with J gene TRBJ2-5; tentatively, D is TRBD1 (6 bases). Germline V lookup: CDR1 MNHEY, CDR2 SMNVEV (reference sequence). Trimming cost V 3 bases and J 5 bases, with 19 bases left between them. The CDR3 consists of 16 residues. CDR3 bases: TGTGCCAGCAGTTTGGCTTTGACAGGCGGTCGGGAGACCCAGTACTTC. Amino acid sequence: CASSLALTGGRETQYF.

As concerns this clonotype: With a much larger clone just one base away, this may be a read error. The conserved phenylalanine or tryptophan is not found at the CDR3 terminus, so this likely reflects a read error. The chain carries TRBV7-6 and TRBJ1-1; D perhaps matches TRBD1 (5 bases). Germline assignment: CDR1 SGHVS and CDR2 FNYEAQ. The CDR3 consists of 13 residues. V dropped 5 bases and J dropped 4 bases, with 11 bases sitting between them. CDR3 loop: CASSPGMITEAFS. The CDR3 nucleotides read TGTGCCAGCAGCCCAGGGATGATCACTGAAGCTTTCTCT.

The CDR3 region is CASSQVIPYEQYF. The CDR3 region has the DNA TGTGCCAGCAGCCAGGTTATACCCTACGAGCAGTACTTC. The gene calls are TRBV3-2 and TRBJ2-7. TRBV3-2 is a pseudogene. The CDR3 is 13 residues long.

The chain couples TRBV6-5 to TRBJ2-5, with 7 bases that match TRBD2. The germline V gene has CDR1 MNHEY and CDR2 SVGAGI. The junction had 6 bases not matched to a gene; V was cut back by 0 bases and J by 2 bases. This CDR3 has 16 residues. CDR3 amino acids: CASSYSRAGGQETQYF. In DNA, the CDR3 is TGTGCCAGCAGTTACTCGAGAGCCGGGGGGCAAGAGACCCAGTACTTC.

This clonotype was detected once. This chain uses TRBV6-2 or TRBV6-3 with TRBJ1-5; 9 nucleotides match TRBD1. Germline V gives CDR1 MNHEY, CDR2 SVGEGT. V lost 2 bases and J lost 6; bases outside the gene matches: 29. The CDR3 covers 23 residues. The CDR3 nucleotides are TGTGCCAGCAGTTACCCAGGGGACCTAAATGGCCTCGGGACAGGGAGTAGGGGTCAGCCCCAGCATTTT. Its protein product is CASSYPGDLNGLGTGSRGQPQHF.

This clonotype was picked up a small number of times. CDR3 nucleotide sequence: TGTGCCAGCAGCTCACTCGGAGGCGCGGGAGGGGGAGATACGCAGTATTTT. Translating gives CASSSLGGAGGGDTQYF. The J gene is TRBJ2-3, the V gene TRBV28, with TRBD2 matching over 9 bases. V shed 6 bases and J 5 bases; nucleotides not matched to a gene: 15. The germline CDR1 and CDR2 sequences are MDHEN and SYDVKM. This CDR3 region has 17 residues.

The V call is TRBV4-3, the J call TRBJ1-4; no definite D call. The V gene's germline CDR1 is LGHNA and CDR2 YSLEER. Between the trimmed V and J ends, which lost 4 bases and 0 bases, there was a span of 12 bases. This CDR3 is 16 amino acids long. CDR3 amino acids: CASSRGTTATNEKLFF. The CDR3 DNA is TGCGCCAGCAGCCGCGGTACGACGGCAACTAATGAAAAACTGTTTTTT.